Sequencing of this T cell receptor beta chain was carried out in a study of response to subunit inactivated influenza vaccine. The study's findings and limits: It was the authors' suggestion that each seasonal influenza vaccination recruits few new T cells.

CDR1 and CDR2 (germline): MNHEY, SVGAGI. The CDR3 has 15 amino acids. Trimming took 0 bases from V and 2 from J, leaving 10 bases between them. In its sample, this clonotype was seen a few times. Its specificity is unknown. TCRdb processed the RT-PCR reads anew with MiXCR; each CDR3 protein has one entry. The sample has about 700,000 distinct CDR3 sequences, around 14% seen once. The chain has TRBV6-5 and TRBJ1-2; no clear D. The receptor's source is a man aged 50 to 59 who received an inactivated influenza vaccine. The specimen was PBMCs from blood, collected around 15 days before vaccination. The CDR3 region has the DNA TGTGCCAGCAGTTACTCGGCTGCCAGGAACTATGGCTACACCTTC. Its translation: CASSYSAARNYGYTF.